The 24 T cell receptor beta chains below all came from one sample that was sequenced in a study of cytomegalovirus exposure and HLA in healthy donors (dated by TCRdb to about 2017). The library relied on the immunoSEQ multiplex PCR assay. For the multiplex PCR, a mixture combining 60 forward primers for TCR Vbeta segments and 13 reverse primers for TCR Jbeta segments was used. This immuneACCESS table, as held by TCRdb, lists in-frame sequences with V and J called but not all clones. Of the missing ones, under half trace to an unresolved V gene in checked studies; the others have no known cause. The sample contains about 160,000 clones, around 81% of them found a single time. Around 1% of the sample belongs to the ten largest clones. Material: PBMCs. The receptors stem from a woman between 40 and 55 years old in good health and CMV-seronegative.

The chain is built from TRBV11-3 and TRBJ2-5; the D gene is possibly TRBD2 (6 bases). Germline V gene sequence: CDR1 SGHNT, CDR2 YENEEA. Between the trimmed V and J ends, which lost 5 bases and 2 bases, there was a span of 9 bases. The CDR3 extends over 13 amino acids. Here the CDR3 reads CASSRSGQETQYF. The CDR3 coding sequence is TGTGCCAGCAGCCGAAGCGGGCAAGAGACCCAGTACTTC.

J is TRBJ2-3 and V is TRBV4-2; a possible D gene is TRBD1 (5 bases). V was trimmed by 0 bases and J by 8 bases, leaving 18 bases between them. The CDR3 spans 16 residues. Germline CDR1 is LGHNA and CDR2 is YNFKEQ. The CDR3 region is CASSQDLGAPPGTQYF. As DNA, the CDR3 is TGTGCCAGCAGCCAAGATCTAGGGGCCCCCCCGGGTACGCAGTATTTT.

In this sample, this clone turned up once. The J gene is TRBJ2-7, the V gene TRBV30; the match to TRBD2 covers 13 bases. With 2 bases clipped from V and 0 bases from J, the junction kept 4 bases outside the gene matches. Germline V gives CDR1 GTSNPN, CDR2 SVGIG (reference sequence). This CDR3 contains 16 residues. CDR3 residues: CAWSTSGRGSSYEQYF. Written as DNA, the CDR3 is TGTGCCTGGAGTACTAGCGGGAGGGGAAGCTCCTACGAGCAGTACTTC.

V usage is TRBV6-5 and J usage is TRBJ2-7; 10 nucleotides align to TRBD2. CDR3 length: 16 amino acids. V was clipped by 0 bases and J by 6 bases; unmatched bases: 8. The germline gives CDR1 MNHEY, CDR2 SVGAGI. Written as DNA, the CDR3 is TGTGCCAGCAGTTACTCGATCTCCAGCGGGAGGGGCGAGCAGTACTTC. Translation: CASSYSISSGRGEQYF.

This clone appeared once. The chain couples TRBV28 to TRBJ1-1; D perhaps matches TRBD1 (6 bases). V lost 2 bases to trimming and J lost 7 bases, with 11 bases between them. This CDR3 comprises 13 residues. Germline V gene lookup returns CDR1 MDHEN and CDR2 SYDVKM. The chain's CDR3 is CASSLGGASEAFF. In nucleotides, the CDR3 is TGTGCCAGCAGTTTAGGGGGGGCGAGTGAAGCTTTCTTT.

The rearrangement links TRBV10-2 to TRBJ2-3, with D tentatively TRBD1 (6 bases). CDR1 and CDR2 from the germline V gene are WSHSY and SAAADI. Trimming pared 5 bases from V and 5 bases from J, leaving 17 bases between. This CDR3 comprises 15 residues. The CDR3 is CASSQGFAGRDTQYF. As DNA, the CDR3 is TGCGCCAGCAGTCAGGGGTTCGCGGGTAGAGATACGCAGTATTTT.

This clone was detected a few times. The V call is TRBV11-3, the J call TRBJ2-1; perhaps TRBD2 as D (5 bases). CDR1 and CDR2 from the germline V gene are SGHNT and YENEEA. Trimming shortened V by 1 base and J by 9 bases, and 16 bases separated the two germline ends. The CDR3 is made up of 15 amino acids. The DNA of the CDR3 is TGTGCCAGCAGCTTAGTCGGCGAAGGAGGCGCTGAGCAGTTCTTC. Translation: CASSLVGEGGAEQFF.

This chain connects TRBV5-1 to TRBJ2-1, with 10 bases matching TRBD2. The junction had 3 bases not matched to a gene; V was cut back by 2 bases and J by 7 bases. The germline CDR1 and CDR2 sequences are SGHRS and YFSETQ. This CDR3 comprises 14 residues. This CDR3 reads CASSFSGRKNEQFF. The CDR3 DNA reads TGCGCCAGCAGCTTTAGCGGGAGGAAAAATGAGCAGTTCTTC.

V and J are TRBV27 and TRBJ2-7, with TRBD1 matching over 8 bases. The V gene end was trimmed by 3 bases and the J gene end by 2 bases; junction bases not matched to a gene: 3. This CDR3 comprises 14 residues. The germline V gene encodes CDR1 MNHEY and CDR2 SMNVEV (reference sequence). This CDR3 reads CASSLSGQAYEQYF. The CDR3 DNA reads as TGTGCCAGCAGTTTGTCGGGACAGGCCTACGAGCAGTACTTC.

V is TRBV2 and J is TRBJ1-6, with a tentative D call TRBD1 (5 bases). The CDR3 consists of 12 residues. Trimming took 7 bases from V and 6 from J, leaving 7 bases between them. Per the germline V gene, CDR1 is SNHLY and CDR2 is FYNNEI. CDR3 loop: CASKGLNSPLHF. DNA of the CDR3: TGTGCCAGCAAGGGGCTTAATTCACCCCTCCACTTT.

As for this clone: Other DNA sequences from this sample encode an identical CDR3 as well. The genes are TRBV10-3 and TRBJ2-5, with D possibly being TRBD2 (6 bases). The V and J ends lost 7 bases and 2 bases respectively, with 11 bases between them. CDR3 length equals 13 residues. Germline lookup yields CDR1 ENHRY and CDR2 SYGVKD. The DNA for the CDR3 is TGTGCCATCACCCGGGACTTGCAAGAGACCCAGTACTTC. This sequence encodes CAITRDLQETQYF.

The rearrangement links TRBV5-4 to TRBJ1-2; 10 nucleotides agree with TRBD1. The ends lost 0 bases at V and 3 bases at J; junction bases unmatched: 8. The germline CDR1 and CDR2 sequences are SGHNT and YYREEE (reference sequence). This CDR3 has 17 amino acids. The CDR3 DNA reads TGTGCCAGCAGCTTGGAGGGACAGGGGCCGTCTCACTATGGCTACACCTTC. This codes for CASSLEGQGPSHYGYTF.

This clone came up a few times. Other DNA sequences in this sample translate to the same CDR3. This chain joins TRBV9 and TRBJ2-7, with 8 positions matching TRBD1. CDR3 length: 16 amino acids. The junction had 6 bases not matched to a gene; V was cut back by 0 bases and J by 1 base. Germline CDR1 reads SGDLS; CDR2 reads YYNGEE. CDR3 sequence: CASSVGSGQGSYEQYF. Written as DNA, the CDR3 is TGTGCCAGCAGCGTAGGATCCGGACAGGGATCCTACGAGCAGTACTTC. Complete variable domain (other parts from reference TRBV9 and TRBJ2-7): DSGVTQTPKHLITATGQRVTLRCSPRSGDLSVYWYQQSLDQGLQFLIQYYNGEERAKGNILERFSAQQFPDLHSELNLSSLELGDSALYFCASSVGSGQGSYEQYFGPGTRLTVT.

The V and J genes are TRBV9 and TRBJ1-4; 11 positions agree with TRBD1. The V gene end was trimmed by 4 bases and the J gene end by 7 bases; junction bases not matched to a gene: 12. The CDR3 has 17 residues. Germline V gene lookup returns CDR1 SGDLS and CDR2 YYNGEE. Here the CDR3 DNA reads TGTGCCAGCAGCCCCGAGGTGGCAGGACAGGGGGCTGAAAAACTGTTTTTT. This codes for CASSPEVAGQGAEKLFF.

This clone was recorded once. V usage is TRBV14 and J usage is TRBJ2-2; a weak D match, TRBD1 (6 bases). The germline V gene has CDR1 SGHDN and CDR2 FVKESK. This CDR3 is 14 amino acids long. V lost 4 bases and J 4 bases, leaving 10 bases between the germline ends. The CDR3: CASSLTGFTGELFF. Written as DNA, the CDR3 is TGTGCCAGCAGCCTGACAGGATTCACCGGGGAGCTGTTTTTT.

This clone was counted a few times. CDR3 sequence: CASSLGGGGLTGETQYF. As DNA, the CDR3 is TGCGCCAGCAGCTTGGGAGGAGGGGGCTTGACGGGGGAGACCCAGTACTTC. V usage is TRBV5-1 and J usage is TRBJ2-5, with TRBD1 as a possible D gene (7 bases). Germline V gene data show CDR1 as SGHRS and CDR2 as YFSETQ. Deletions cut 0 bases from V and 5 bases from J, with 20 bases between. The CDR3 is 17 amino acids.

The J gene is TRBJ2-1, the V gene TRBV30; weak D call: TRBD2 (5 bases). The V end lost 0 bases, the J end lost 7 bases, and 10 bases lay between the germline ends. The CDR3 loop spans 13 amino acids. Germline values: CDR1 GTSNPN, CDR2 SVGIG (reference sequence). The CDR3 DNA sequence: TGTGCCTGGAGTGTTGGAGGCGTAAATGAGCAGTTCTTC. It yields the protein CAWSVGGVNEQFF.

The gene calls are TRBV11-3 and TRBJ2-5; TRBD2 agrees at 12 bases. The CDR3 has 16 residues. The V and J ends lost 4 bases and 5 bases, in that order; junction bases with no gene match: 8. Germline loops: CDR1 SGHNT, CDR2 YENEEA. CDR3 protein: CASSSSSGRAGETQYF. The CDR3 DNA follows: TGTGCCAGCAGCTCGTCTAGCGGGAGGGCCGGTGAGACCCAGTACTTC.

The chain is built from TRBV14 and TRBJ1-4; TRBD1 matches at 7 bases. CDR1 SGHDN and CDR2 FVKESK come from the germline V gene. The CDR3 extends over 15 amino acids. V shed 5 bases and J 5 bases; nucleotides not matched to a gene: 8. The CDR3 here is CASSYSWGQNEKLFF. The CDR3 nucleotides are TGTGCCAGCAGCTACAGTTGGGGACAGAATGAAAAACTGTTTTTT.

The chain links TRBV7-9 to TRBJ1-1; 7 bases match TRBD1. Germline CDR1 is SEHNR and CDR2 is FQNEAQ (reference sequence). CDR3 size: 17 residues. With V trimmed by 3 bases and J by 0 bases, 10 bases remained unmatched. This chain's CDR3 is CASSFPRPGQLNTEAFF. CDR3 nucleotides: TGTGCCAGCAGCTTTCCCCGGCCGGGACAGCTGAACACTGAAGCTTTCTTT. Combining the CDR3 with reference TRBV7-9 and TRBJ1-1 gives the whole variable domain DTGVSQNPRHKITKRGQNVTFRCDPISEHNRLYWYRQTLGQGPEFLTYFQNEAQLEKSRLLSDRFSAERPKGSFSTLEIQRTEQGDSAMYLCASSFPRPGQLNTEAFFGQGTRLTVV.

The chain combines TRBV6-1 with TRBJ2-5; 12 positions agree with TRBD1. The CDR3 consists of 15 residues. In germline, CDR1 is MNHNS, CDR2 SASEGT. Germline trimming cut 4 bases from V and 4 bases from J; bases unmatched to any gene: 4. The DNA for the CDR3 is TGTGCCAGCAGTGCAGGGACAGGGGGCGTAGAGACCCAGTACTTC. Amino acid sequence: CASSAGTGGVETQYF.

The chain employs TRBV7-2 and TRBJ2-7; 8 positions match TRBD2. Germline assignment: CDR1 SGHTA and CDR2 FQGNSA. Trimming cost V 5 bases and J 0 bases; bases outside gene matches: 9. CDR3 length equals 16 residues. The CDR3 DNA sequence: TGTGCCAGCAGCCCGAGGGGCGGGACTAGCTCCTACGAGCAGTACTTC. It translates to CASSPRGGTSSYEQYF.

This chain links TRBV5-1 with TRBJ2-1; D is perhaps TRBD2 (7 bases). Germline assignment: CDR1 SGHRS and CDR2 YFSETQ. V was cut by 2 bases and J by 9 bases, with 15 bases left in between. The CDR3 spans 14 residues. The chain's CDR3 is CASSFFGGGSEQFF. DNA for the CDR3: TGCGCCAGCAGCTTCTTTGGGGGGGGCAGTGAGCAGTTCTTC.

The V gene is TRBV7-9, the J gene TRBJ1-2; 8 bases fit TRBD1. After removal of 0 bases from V and 8 bases from J, the junction contained 8 bases not matched to a gene. CDR3 length equals 15 residues. Germline V gene data show CDR1 as SEHNR and CDR2 as FQNEAQ (reference sequence). The CDR3 DNA follows: TGTGCCAGCAGCTTAGCGGCAGGGGGCGACGGCGGCTACACCTTC. Amino acid sequence: CASSLAAGGDGGYTF.